This TCR beta chain was sequenced in a study of blood T cells in healthy people across ages. The germline gives CDR1 MNHEY, CDR2 SVGAGI. V was clipped by 7 bases and J by 5 bases, with 8 bases between them. The CDR3 consists of 11 residues. Study conclusions and caveats: With age, beta diversity per million T cells declined roughly linearly, significantly by over 35.

Then a second PCR, running roughly 6 to 12 cycles, was carried out with a sample-barcoded 5' primer and a J-beta primer mix. MiXCR, run by TCRdb on the 5' RACE reads, gives a single entry per CDR3 protein. The sample yields hundreds of thousands of distinct CDR3 sequences, roughly a quarter seen once. This clonotype was observed a handful of times. Its cognate antigen is unknown. The same sample was also used in a study of T cells of mothers and their children.

The receptor was isolated from a boy younger than 10 in good health. Sequenced sample: blood. The V call is TRBV6-5, the J call TRBJ1-1; possibly TRBD1 for D (5 bases). CDR3 loop: CASIRGTEAFF. CDR3 DNA sequence: TGTGCCAGCATCCGGGGGACTGAAGCTTTCTTT.